A single sample is the source of the 23 T cell receptor beta chains below, sequenced in a study of T cell responses to AZD1222 COVID-19 vaccine. Profiling relied on immunoSEQ multiplex PCR, and the TCRdb table lists in-frame clones only, not all of them. The sample lists 100,000 to 140,000 clones; nearly 90% were seen once. The specimen comprised peripheral blood, sampled 28 days after the second AZD1222 dose. All receptors come from an adult who received the AZD1222 COVID-19 vaccine.

This rearrangement joins TRBV10-1 to TRBJ1-2, with D tentatively TRBD1 (6 bases). CDR1 is WNHNN, CDR2 SYGVQD, per germline (reference sequence). V was trimmed by 3 bases and J by 2 bases, leaving 7 bases between them. This CDR3 has 13 residues. The CDR3 coding sequence is TGCGCCAGCAGTGACAGGGGAAACTATGGCTACACCTTC. Protein: CASSDRGNYGYTF.

This clone came up once. The DNA of the CDR3 is TGTGCCATCACCGGTGGCAGGGGGCCAACTGAAGCTTTCTTT. It encodes CAITGGRGPTEAFF. The chain has TRBV10-3 and TRBJ1-1; the match to TRBD1 covers 8 bases. From germline, CDR1 is ENHRY and CDR2 SYGVKD. Unmatched junction bases numbered 9, after V lost 7 bases and J lost 5 bases. This CDR3 region has 14 residues.

This clone was counted a few times. The chain carries TRBV27 and TRBJ1-5; D not resolved. The CDR3 is made up of 13 amino acids. CDR1 MNHEY and CDR2 SMNVEV come from the germline V gene (reference sequence). V was shortened by 8 bases and J by 2 bases, with 10 bases between the two germline ends. CDR3 sequence: CASSMGGNQPQHF. Written as DNA, the CDR3 is TGTGCCAGCTCGATGGGAGGCAATCAGCCCCAGCATTTT.

The chain uses TRBV9 and TRBJ1-3; D unclear. CDR1 SGDLS and CDR2 YYNGEE come from the germline V gene. The ends were cut back, 0 bases at V and 2 bases at J, with 6 bases in the middle. This CDR3 region has 14 residues. CDR3 sequence (DNA): TGTGCCAGCAGCGTAGGGAGAACTGGAAACACCATATATTTT. Translated, it gives CASSVGRTGNTIYF.

The chain couples TRBV7-2 to TRBJ2-7; D is perhaps TRBD2 (6 bases). The V and J ends lost 5 bases and 2 bases respectively, with 16 bases between them. CDR1 is SGHTA and CDR2 is FQGNSA in the germline V gene. The CDR3 length is 15 residues. The CDR3 sequence is CASSPRVSGPYEQYF. The CDR3 DNA follows: TGTGCCAGCAGCCCCCGGGTTAGCGGCCCCTACGAGCAGTACTTC.

The chain has TRBV24-1 and TRBJ2-5; 8 bases agree with TRBD1. CDR3 length equals 14 residues. With V trimmed by 5 bases and J by 5 bases, 6 bases remained unmatched. Germline V CDR1 and CDR2: KGHDR, SFDVKD. CDR3 DNA sequence: TGTGCCACCAGTGCCCAGGGGGCTGTGGAGACCCAGTACTTC. It yields the protein CATSAQGAVETQYF.

This clone came up a few times. The chain carries TRBV9 and TRBJ1-4; D is ambiguous. The length of the CDR3 is 14 residues. In germline, CDR1 is SGDLS, CDR2 YYNGEE. V gave up 0 bases and J gave up 8 bases, with 11 bases separating them. The CDR3 region has the DNA TGTGCCAGCAGCGTAGAGGTGGATAGGGAAAAACTGTTTTTT. Translating gives CASSVEVDREKLFF.

J is TRBJ2-7 and V is TRBV7-2; D ambiguous. The germline gives CDR1 SGHTA, CDR2 FQGNSA. The germline V and J ends were trimmed by 0 bases and 4 bases, with 10 bases remaining between them. The length of the CDR3 is 14 residues. CDR3 sequence (DNA): TGTGCCAGCAGCTTAGCGAAAGATAGATACGAGCAGTACTTC. Residues: CASSLAKDRYEQYF.

This clone is a singleton in its sample. V and J are TRBV2 and TRBJ2-2; D remains ambiguous. V gave up 2 bases and J gave up 0 bases, with 10 bases separating them. Germline loops: CDR1 SNHLY, CDR2 FYNNEI. CDR3 length: 16 residues. CDR3 amino acids: CASSETHPTNTGELFF. Written as DNA, the CDR3 is TGTGCCAGCAGTGAAACGCACCCAACGAACACCGGGGAGCTGTTTTTT.

This clone has just one count. The CDR3 region is CASRRWTGRYSNQPQHF. The CDR3 DNA reads as TGCGCCAGCAGGAGATGGACAGGCAGATATAGCAATCAGCCCCAGCATTTT. This chain uses TRBV10-1 with TRBJ1-5; 7 nucleotides agree with TRBD1. V shed 6 bases and J 0 bases; nucleotides not matched to a gene: 11. The germline gives CDR1 WNHNN, CDR2 SYGVQD (reference sequence). This CDR3 is built from 17 residues.

The V gene is TRBV15, the J gene TRBJ1-2; D is perhaps TRBD1 (5 bases). Germline V CDR1 and CDR2: LNHNV, YYDKDF (reference sequence). The V end was cut by 3 bases, the J end by 6 bases, with 11 bases between. This CDR3 is built from 13 residues. As DNA, the CDR3 is TGTGCCACCAGCAGGGACACTCTAAATGGCTACACCTTC. The encoded protein is CATSRDTLNGYTF.

This chain connects TRBV29-1 to TRBJ1-6, with a possible D match to TRBD1 (5 bases). This CDR3 is built from 14 residues. V was cut by 5 bases and J by 7 bases, with 15 bases left in between. Germline assignment: CDR1 SQVTM and CDR2 ANQGSEA. CDR3 DNA sequence: TGCAGCGTTCGGGGTTCAGGGTCCAATTCACCCCTCCACTTT. Protein sequence: CSVRGSGSNSPLHF.

The rearrangement uses TRBV19 and TRBJ2-7; TRBD1 might be the D (5 bases). The germline V gene encodes CDR1 LNHDA and CDR2 SQIVND (reference sequence). CDR3 length: 15 amino acids. Trimming took 5 bases from V and 0 from J, leaving 14 bases between them. This CDR3 reads CASSGASDPSYEQYF. The CDR3 DNA reads as TGTGCCAGTAGTGGGGCCTCGGACCCCTCCTACGAGCAGTACTTC.

This clone was seen a single time. This chain connects TRBV12-3 or TRBV12-4 to TRBJ2-4; D gene unclear. V lost 6 bases to trimming and J lost 9 bases, with 15 bases between them. The length of the CDR3 is 13 residues. CDR3: CASSLTYERIQYF. The CDR3 DNA sequence: TGTGCCAGCAGCTTAACTTATGAGCGCATTCAGTACTTC.

J is TRBJ1-2 and V is TRBV6-2 or TRBV6-3; 10 nucleotides match TRBD1. This CDR3 is built from 15 residues. V dropped 4 bases and J dropped 6; count of bases not matched to a gene: 8. Germline lookup yields CDR1 MNHEY and CDR2 SVGEGT. The CDR3 is CASSSRQGALDGYTF. CDR3 DNA sequence: TGTGCCAGCAGTTCCAGACAGGGGGCCTTGGATGGCTACACCTTC.

The rearrangement joins TRBV12-5 to TRBJ1-1, with D possibly being TRBD1 (5 bases). Trimming cost V 0 bases and J 1 base, with 9 bases left between them. The CDR3 sequence is 15 residues long. Germline V gene data show CDR1 as LGHNT and CDR2 as FRNRAP. Here the CDR3 DNA reads TGTGCTAGTGGTTTGGTAGGAGGGGCGAACACTGAAGCTTTCTTT. This codes for CASGLVGGANTEAFF.

V is TRBV18 and J is TRBJ2-7; D might be TRBD1 (5 bases). V was cut by 3 bases and J by 6 bases, with 12 bases left in between. This CDR3 region has 13 residues. Germline values: CDR1 KGHSH, CDR2 LQKENI. The CDR3 sequence: CASSPPGRVEQYF. The CDR3 DNA follows: TGTGCCAGCTCACCTCCGGGCAGGGTCGAGCAGTACTTC. Full variable domain (rest looked up from reference TRBV18 and TRBJ2-7): NAGVMQNPRHLVRRRGQEARLRCSPMKGHSHVYWYRQLPEEGLKFMVYLQKENIIDESGMPKERFSAEFPKEGPSILRIQQVVRGDSAAYFCASSPPGRVEQYFGPGTRLTVT.

The CDR3 nucleotides are TGTGCCATCAGTGGAGCCGGGACAGGGGACACCGGGGAGCTGTTTTTT. This codes for CAISGAGTGDTGELFF. The chain joins TRBV10-3 to TRBJ2-2; 10 nucleotides line up with TRBD1. Unmatched junction bases numbered 5, after V lost 4 bases and J lost 3 bases. Germline values: CDR1 ENHRY, CDR2 SYGVKD. The CDR3 has 16 amino acids.

The chain joins TRBV5-1 to TRBJ2-2; D remains unclear. The germline V and J ends were trimmed by 0 bases and 0 bases, with 6 bases remaining between them. Germline-derived CDR1 and CDR2 are SGHRS and YFSETQ. This CDR3 comprises 15 residues. The CDR3 nucleotides are TGCGCCAGCAGCTTGGAACTCGCGAACACCGGGGAGCTGTTTTTT. Translation: CASSLELANTGELFF.

V and J are TRBV5-1 and TRBJ2-7; no clear D. Trimming removed 4 bases at V and 0 bases at J, with 11 bases between. The CDR3 contains 14 residues. Germline values: CDR1 SGHRS, CDR2 YFSETQ. The CDR3 sequence is CASSERQSSYEQYF. The CDR3 nucleotides are TGCGCCAGCAGCGAACGACAAAGCTCCTACGAGCAGTACTTC.

This chain connects TRBV4-3 to TRBJ2-2, with D perhaps TRBD1 (5 bases). Germline assignment: CDR1 LGHNA and CDR2 YSLEER. With 0 bases removed from V and 6 bases from J, the gap between germline ends came to 11 bases. The CDR3 sequence is 15 residues long. CDR3 sequence: CASSQDPQVPGELFF. The CDR3 nucleotides are TGCGCCAGCAGCCAAGATCCACAGGTGCCCGGGGAGCTGTTTTTT.

This chain uses TRBV5-1 with TRBJ2-5; D unresolved. This CDR3 is built from 12 residues. The V end lost 0 bases, the J end lost 1 base, and 1 base lay between the germline ends. CDR1 SGHRS and CDR2 YFSETQ come from the germline V gene. The CDR3 nucleotides read TGCGCCAGCAGCTTGGCCCAAGAGACCCAGTACTTC. This translates into CASSLAQETQYF.

This clone was recorded a few times. The chain couples TRBV20-1 to TRBJ1-2; no clear D gene. Germline assignment: CDR1 DFQATT and CDR2 SNEGSKA (reference sequence). The ends were cut back, 6 bases at V and 8 bases at J, with 10 bases in the middle. CDR3 length: 10 amino acids. CDR3 DNA sequence: TGCAGTGCCCTCGAGGGCGGCTACACCTTC. Translation: CSALEGGYTF.